Each of the 28 T cell receptor beta chains below was sequenced from the same sample in a study of blood T cell repertoires in COVID-19. Method: immunoSEQ multiplex PCR; TCRdb's copy keeps in-frame clones and lacks some. This sample has 130,000 to 150,000 clones, with about 89% found just once. The sequencing sample was made of peripheral blood. The source is a man in his fifties who had recovered from COVID-19.

The V call is TRBV19, the J call TRBJ1-6; 7 nucleotides line up with TRBD1. Germline loops: CDR1 LNHDA, CDR2 SQIVND (reference sequence). With V trimmed by 6 bases and J by 9 bases, 8 bases remained unmatched. CDR3 length equals 14 residues. The CDR3 coding sequence is TGTGCCAGTAGACCAACAGGGGATGGTTCACCCCTCCACTTT. Amino acids: CASRPTGDGSPLHF.

The genes are TRBV4-1 and TRBJ1-6; unclear D gene. Deletions cut 0 bases from V and 6 bases from J, with 6 bases between. From germline, CDR1 is MGHRA and CDR2 YSYEKL. The CDR3 runs to 14 residues. This CDR3 is CASSQDRFNSPLHF. CDR3 bases: TGCGCCAGCAGCCAAGATCGTTTTAATTCACCCCTCCACTTT.

This clone has a single count. The J gene is TRBJ1-1, the V gene TRBV5-1, with D unclear. The V end lost 0 bases, the J end lost 6 bases, and 6 bases lay between the germline ends. CDR1 and CDR2 from the germline V gene are SGHRS and YFSETQ. The CDR3 length is 12 residues. The CDR3 DNA reads TGCGCCAGCAGCTTGGATGAGGCTGAAGCTTTCTTT. Encoded protein: CASSLDEAEAFF.

This chain uses TRBV4-1 with TRBJ2-5; D is ambiguous. Germline-derived CDR1 and CDR2 are MGHRA and YSYEKL. V dropped 0 bases and J dropped 5 bases, with 13 bases sitting between them. There are 15 residues in the CDR3. The CDR3 DNA follows: TGCGCCAGCAGCCAAGATAGGTGGGTCGGGGAGACCCAGTACTTC. Encoded protein: CASSQDRWVGETQYF.

The chain is built from TRBV27 and TRBJ2-5, with TRBD1 matching over 8 bases. The CDR3 extends over 16 amino acids. In germline, CDR1 is MNHEY, CDR2 SMNVEV (reference sequence). The J segment lost 2 bases and the V segment lost 2 bases, leaving 7 bases of the junction unmatched. The CDR3 protein is CASSLDLGTGQETQYF. The CDR3 nucleotides are TGTGCCAGCAGTTTAGATTTAGGGACAGGTCAAGAGACCCAGTACTTC.

The J gene is TRBJ2-5, the V gene TRBV3-1 (or the pseudogene TRBV3-2), with a possible D match to TRBD2 (5 bases). Germline V gene data show CDR1 as LGHDT and CDR2 as YNNKEL (reference sequence). V dropped 2 bases and J dropped 5 bases, with 18 bases sitting between them. This CDR3 has 16 amino acids. The CDR3 protein is CASSQNALGERETQYF. CDR3 DNA sequence: TGTGCCAGCAGCCAAAATGCCCTCGGGGAACGGGAGACCCAGTACTTC.

This chain connects TRBV12-3 or TRBV12-4 to TRBJ1-1, with D uncertain. CDR3 length equals 11 residues. Trimming shortened V by 5 bases and J by 10 bases, and 11 bases separated the two germline ends. The DNA for the CDR3 is TGTGCCAGCAGTGAGGGAGTTATAGCTTTCTTT. It encodes CASSEGVIAFF.

In this sample, this clone turned up once. The chain carries TRBV4-1 and TRBJ1-4, with TRBD1 as a possible D gene (6 bases). The CDR3 runs to 17 residues. Germline assignment: CDR1 MGHRA and CDR2 YSYEKL. The germline V and J ends were trimmed by 4 bases and 7 bases, with 22 bases remaining between them. The CDR3 DNA reads as TGCGCCAGCAGCCTATTCGAGACAACAGGGAGTGGTGAAAAACTGTTTTTT. As protein: CASSLFETTGSGEKLFF.

V gene TRBV6-4 combines with J gene TRBJ1-2; 12 bases map to TRBD1. This CDR3 region has 16 residues. V shed 6 bases and J 2 bases; nucleotides not matched to a gene: 7. CDR1 MRHNA and CDR2 SNTAGT come from the germline V gene. Here the CDR3 DNA reads TGTGCCAGCAGGGGACAGGGGGCCGGTGAGAACTATGGCTACACCTTC. It specifies CASRGQGAGENYGYTF.

The chain uses TRBV7-8 and TRBJ2-1; D is uncertain. V was cut by 2 bases and J by 4 bases, with 9 bases left in between. The germline gives CDR1 SGHVS, CDR2 FQNEAQ. CDR3 length: 14 residues. The CDR3 sequence is CASSLFAEYNEQFF. In DNA form, the CDR3 reads TGTGCCAGCAGCTTATTTGCTGAGTACAATGAGCAGTTCTTC.

A few counts support this clone. This chain connects TRBV6-5 to TRBJ2-2; 7 positions agree with TRBD1. There are 13 residues in the CDR3. CDR1 and CDR2 from the germline V gene are MNHEY and SVGAGI. CDR3 sequence (DNA): TGTGCGGCCACAGGGGACAACACCGGGGAGCTGTTTTTT. Amino acid sequence: CAATGDNTGELFF.

The J gene is TRBJ1-2, the V gene TRBV30, with TRBD1 matching over 8 bases. This CDR3 region has 13 residues. Germline CDR1 is GTSNPN and CDR2 is SVGIG (reference sequence). The V gene end was trimmed by 4 bases and the J gene end by 8 bases; junction bases not matched to a gene: 9. The DNA of the CDR3 is TGTGCCTGGACCCCAGGGGGCGGTTTGGGCTACACCTTC. Its translation is CAWTPGGGLGYTF. Combining the CDR3 with reference TRBV30 and TRBJ1-2 gives the whole variable domain SQTIHQWPATLVQPVGSPLSLECTVEGTSNPNLYWYRQAAGRGLQLLFYSVGIGQISSEVPQNLSASRPQDRQFILSSKKLLLSDSGFYLCAWTPGGGLGYTFGSGTRLTVV.

The chain employs TRBV6-6 and TRBJ1-1; 10 nucleotides agree with TRBD1. V lost 5 bases and J lost 4; bases outside the gene matches: 7. There are 15 residues in the CDR3. CDR1 MNHNY and CDR2 SVGAGI come from the germline V gene (reference sequence). The CDR3 sequence: CASSRPGTGATEAFF. As DNA, the CDR3 is TGTGCCAGCAGTCGCCCCGGGACAGGGGCCACTGAAGCTTTCTTT.

The chain combines TRBV9 with TRBJ2-3, with 11 nucleotides matching TRBD2. Germline-derived CDR1 and CDR2 are SGDLS and YYNGEE. Trimming at V came to 0 bases and at J to 2 bases, leaving 2 bases not matched to a gene. The CDR3 totals 16 residues. CDR3 sequence reads: CASSVASGGNTDTQYF. The DNA for the CDR3 is TGTGCCAGCAGCGTAGCTAGCGGGGGGAACACAGATACGCAGTATTTT. Full variable domain (remainder filled in from reference TRBV9 and TRBJ2-3): DSGVTQTPKHLITATGQRVTLRCSPRSGDLSVYWYQQSLDQGLQFLIQYYNGEERAKGNILERFSAQQFPDLHSELNLSSLELGDSALYFCASSVASGGNTDTQYFGPGTRLTVL.

The V call is TRBV14, the J call TRBJ2-6, with D possibly being TRBD2 (6 bases). V lost 5 bases, J lost 0 bases, and 14 bases lay in between. The CDR3 sequence is 17 residues long. Germline V CDR1 and CDR2: SGHDN, FVKESK. CDR3 in amino acids: CASSTTGVNSGANVLTF. In DNA form, the CDR3 reads TGTGCCAGCAGCACCACGGGGGTGAACTCTGGGGCCAACGTCCTGACTTTC.

The chain joins TRBV5-1 to TRBJ1-2; D call uncertain. Germline assignment: CDR1 SGHRS and CDR2 YFSETQ. Between the trimmed V and J ends, which lost 4 bases and 3 bases, there was a span of 22 bases. The CDR3 is 17 residues long. CDR3 amino acids: CASSAGIHPILDYGYTF. CDR3 DNA sequence: TGCGCCAGCAGCGCCGGGATACATCCTATTCTCGACTATGGCTACACCTTC.

This rearrangement joins TRBV7-2 to TRBJ1-2, with D unclear. The germline V gene has CDR1 SGHTA and CDR2 FQGNSA. The CDR3 totals 14 residues. V lost 0 bases to trimming and J lost 6 bases, with 11 bases between them. Written as DNA, the CDR3 is TGTGCCAGCAGCTTAGCGGGCCTTCATAATGGCTACACCTTC. Translating it yields CASSLAGLHNGYTF.

This clone was counted a single time. The genes are TRBV2 and TRBJ1-4; a possible D gene is TRBD1 (5 bases). The V end was cut by 3 bases, the J end by 4 bases, with 12 bases between. The CDR3 is made up of 15 amino acids. Germline lookup yields CDR1 SNHLY and CDR2 FYNNEI. The CDR3 DNA reads as TGTGCCAGCAGTGATGGGGGGGTGGGTAATGAAAAACTGTTTTTT. It specifies CASSDGGVGNEKLFF.

The V call is TRBV19, the J call TRBJ1-4, with 7 bases fitting TRBD1. Per germline, CDR1 LNHDA and CDR2 SQIVND (reference sequence). The CDR3 is 17 residues long. J lost 0 bases, V lost 5 bases, and 9 bases had no gene match. CDR3 residues: CASSGTGAPATNEKLFF. The CDR3 region has the DNA TGTGCCAGTAGTGGAACAGGGGCCCCCGCAACTAATGAAAAACTGTTTTTT.

The chain uses TRBV4-1 and TRBJ2-7, with a possible D match to TRBD2 (6 bases). CDR3 length: 14 residues. The V end was cut by 2 bases, the J end by 3 bases, with 11 bases between. Germline CDR1 reads MGHRA; CDR2 reads YSYEKL. The CDR3, as DNA: TGCGCCAGCAGCCAACCGGGACTCCTCTACGAGCAGTACTTC. It specifies CASSQPGLLYEQYF.

V gene TRBV5-4 combines with J gene TRBJ1-2; no clear D gene. Germline V gives CDR1 SGHNT, CDR2 YYREEE (reference sequence). The V gene lost 1 base and the J gene lost 7 bases, with 11 bases spanning the gap. The CDR3 extends over 13 amino acids. The CDR3 reads CASSLYLGIGYTF. DNA for the CDR3: TGTGCCAGCAGCTTGTATCTCGGGATTGGCTACACCTTC.

This clone appeared a single time. V is TRBV7-2 and J is TRBJ2-7, with TRBD2 identical over 8 bases. CDR3 length equals 14 residues. V gave up 4 bases and J gave up 3 bases; unmatched junction bases: 5. Germline CDR1 is SGHTA and CDR2 is FQGNSA. The CDR3 reads CASSSTSGRYEQYF. In DNA form, the CDR3 reads TGTGCCAGCAGCTCTACTAGCGGACGCTACGAGCAGTACTTC.

The V gene is TRBV6-2 or TRBV6-3, the J gene TRBJ2-5, with a weak D call TRBD2 (6 bases). This CDR3 contains 14 residues. V lost 0 bases and J 4 bases, leaving 9 bases between the germline ends. Germline values: CDR1 MNHEY, CDR2 SVGEGT. In DNA form, the CDR3 reads TGTGCCAGCAGTTACTCTGGAGGGGTAGAGACCCAGTACTTC. It codes for CASSYSGGVETQYF.

V usage is TRBV5-1 and J usage is TRBJ1-1, with 8 nucleotides matching TRBD1. The CDR3 sequence is 14 residues long. Germline V gene lookup returns CDR1 SGHRS and CDR2 YFSETQ. The V segment lost 2 bases and the J segment 0 bases; nucleotides outside the gene matches: 0. CDR3 sequence (DNA): TGCGCCAGCAGCTTACAGGGGGTGAACACTGAAGCTTTCTTT. The encoded protein is CASSLQGVNTEAFF. The full variable domain, its missing parts supplied by reference TRBV5-1 and TRBJ1-1, is KAGVTQTPRYLIKTRGQQVTLSCSPISGHRSVSWYQQTPGQGLQFLFEYFSETQRNKGNFPGRFSGRQFSNSRSEMNVSTLELGDSALYLCASSLQGVNTEAFFGQGTRLTVV.

The sample holds many counts of this clone. The V gene is TRBV6-5, the J gene TRBJ1-2, with D possibly TRBD1 on 6 matching bases. This CDR3 spans 12 amino acids. CDR1 is MNHEY and CDR2 is SVGAGI in the germline V gene. V shed 8 bases and J shed 2 bases, with 9 bases lying between them. Written as DNA, the CDR3 is TGTGCCAGCGGGACAAAGAACTATGGCTACACCTTC. This gives the protein CASGTKNYGYTF.

Only one count was recorded for this clone. The rearrangement uses TRBV9 and TRBJ1-6; D not resolved. V dropped 0 bases and J dropped 8 bases, with 12 bases sitting between them. In germline, CDR1 is SGDLS, CDR2 YYNGEE. The CDR3 extends over 15 amino acids. The CDR3 protein is CASSVAPGRDSPLHF. CDR3 nucleotide sequence: TGTGCCAGCAGCGTAGCCCCAGGAAGAGATTCACCCCTCCACTTT.

The chain links TRBV27 to TRBJ2-7, with a possible D match to TRBD1 (6 bases). Germline V lookup: CDR1 MNHEY, CDR2 SMNVEV (reference sequence). The CDR3 has 13 amino acids. V was cut by 3 bases and J by 2 bases, with 8 bases left in between. The CDR3 DNA reads as TGTGCCAGCAGTTTCGGGACACCCTACGAGCAGTACTTC. Translation: CASSFGTPYEQYF.

This chain uses TRBV7-2 with TRBJ2-3; maybe TRBD2 (5 bases). Germline V gene data show CDR1 as SGHTA and CDR2 as FQGNSA. V lost 5 bases, J lost 9 bases, and 24 bases lay in between. The CDR3 consists of 16 residues. CDR3 protein: CASSANSRTSSSTQYF. CDR3 DNA sequence: TGTGCCAGCAGCGCGAACAGCCGGACTTCCTCCTCGACGCAGTATTTT.